A single sample is the source of the 27 T cell receptor beta chains below, sequenced in a study of T cell repertoires in ileal Crohn's disease. Described time point: neoterminal ileum biopsy at postoperative endoscopy, about 6 months after surgery. The table came from immunoSEQ multiplex PCR; TCRdb's copy has only in-frame clones and leaves some out. The table includes about 60,000 clones, 85% to 90% detected once. Sample: ileal tissue. Receptor source: an adult with Crohn's disease.

The rearrangement links TRBV15 to TRBJ1-2; possible D gene TRBD1, 6 bases. Germline V gives CDR1 LNHNV, CDR2 YYDKDF (reference sequence). V was shortened by 5 bases and J by 3 bases, with 13 bases between the two germline ends. This CDR3 is built from 14 residues. The CDR3 spells CATSLPGQDYGYTF. As DNA, the CDR3 is TGTGCCACCAGCCTACCGGGACAAGACTATGGCTACACCTTC.

The V and J genes are TRBV15 and TRBJ2-5, with 8 nucleotides matching TRBD1. V lost 9 bases and J lost 1; bases outside the gene matches: 4. CDR3 length: 13 amino acids. Germline V CDR1 and CDR2: LNHNV, YYDKDF (reference sequence). In DNA form, the CDR3 reads TGTGCCACTAATCAGGGGGCCCAAGAGACCCAGTACTTC. Its protein product is CATNQGAQETQYF.

The chain couples TRBV19 to TRBJ2-7; 11 bases align to TRBD1. V was pared by 7 bases and J by 0 bases, with 8 bases of the junction left unmatched. From germline, CDR1 is LNHDA and CDR2 SQIVND (reference sequence). This CDR3 contains 16 residues. CDR3 residues: CASINWDRGISYEQYV. CDR3 bases: TGTGCCAGTATAAATTGGGACAGGGGGATCTCCTACGAGCAGTACGTC.

The rearrangement joins TRBV5-1 to TRBJ2-7, with 7 nucleotides matching TRBD2. CDR3 length: 15 residues. Trimming removed 6 bases from V and 5 bases from J; junction bases left unmatched: 14. Germline CDR1 reads SGHRS; CDR2 reads YFSETQ. CDR3 in amino acids: CASMMGAGATDEQYF. The CDR3 nucleotides read TGCGCCAGCATGATGGGCGCGGGAGCTACTGACGAGCAGTACTTC.

A remark on this clone: An end of the junction does not agree with germline; a read error may underlie this. The gene calls are TRBV7-7 and TRBJ2-5; TRBD2 matches 12 bases. Germline V gives CDR1 SSHAT, CDR2 FNYEAQ (reference sequence). This CDR3 is 14 amino acids long. The CDR3 region has the DNA TGTGCTAGCAGCCCACTAGCGGGGGGAACCCAAGAGTACTTC. Its translation: CASSPLAGGTQEYF.

V is TRBV18 and J is TRBJ2-3; tentatively, D is TRBD2 (5 bases). This CDR3 spans 14 amino acids. The V gene's germline CDR1 is KGHSH and CDR2 LQKENI. The V gene lost 3 bases and the J gene lost 4 bases, with 11 bases spanning the gap. The CDR3 nucleotides read TGTGCCAGCTCACCCAGCGGAACATCAGATACGCAGTATTTT. Translation gives CASSPSGTSDTQYF.

This chain links TRBV14 with TRBJ1-2; D call uncertain. The V end was cut by 0 bases, the J end by 7 bases, with 12 bases between. This CDR3 has 14 residues. The germline V gene has CDR1 SGHDN and CDR2 FVKESK. CDR3 nucleotides: TGTGCCAGCAGCCAAGATTTTGCGCGGGGTGGCTACACCTTC. Protein product: CASSQDFARGGYTF.

The V call is TRBV9, the J call TRBJ1-1; D is undetermined. There are 15 residues in the CDR3. Germline CDR1 and CDR2: SGDLS and YYNGEE. Trimming took 0 bases from V and 1 from J, leaving 10 bases between them. The DNA of the CDR3 is TGTGCCAGCAGCGTAGCTTCACGGTCGAACACTGAAGCTTTCTTT. Its protein is CASSVASRSNTEAFF. Supplemented by reference TRBV9 and TRBJ1-1, the full variable domain reads DSGVTQTPKHLITATGQRVTLRCSPRSGDLSVYWYQQSLDQGLQFLIQYYNGEERAKGNILERFSAQQFPDLHSELNLSSLELGDSALYFCASSVASRSNTEAFFGQGTRLTVV.

CDR3 loop: CAISESPSGKDEQFF. In DNA form, the CDR3 reads TGTGCCATCAGTGAGTCCCCTAGCGGGAAGGATGAGCAGTTCTTC. The V call is TRBV10-3, the J call TRBJ2-1; 9 bases fit TRBD2. The ends lost 0 bases at V and 8 bases at J; junction bases unmatched: 5. The CDR3 consists of 15 residues. CDR1 and CDR2 (germline): ENHRY, SYGVKD.

The chain has TRBV4-3 and TRBJ2-7, with TRBD1 identical over 7 bases. The CDR3 has 15 amino acids. CDR1 is LGHNA and CDR2 is YSLEER in the germline V gene. Losses at the gene ends were 0 bases for V and 2 bases for J; bases not matched to a gene: 4. The CDR3 DNA sequence: TGCGCCAGCAGCCAAGATCTGGGACAGACCTACGAGCAGTACTTC. Protein product: CASSQDLGQTYEQYF.

CDR3 in amino acids: CASSSLGGYQPQHF. DNA for the CDR3: TGTGCCAGCAGTTCTCTCGGGGGATATCAGCCCCAGCATTTT. J is TRBJ1-5 and V is TRBV28, with D possibly being TRBD1 (5 bases). CDR1 MDHEN and CDR2 SYDVKM come from the germline V gene. The V end lost 4 bases, the J end lost 5 bases, and 12 bases lay between the germline ends. This CDR3 is built from 14 residues.

This chain uses TRBV10-1 with TRBJ1-6, with TRBD1 matching 9 bases. The CDR3 length is 13 residues. The ends lost 10 bases at V and 6 bases at J; junction bases unmatched: 4. Germline V lookup: CDR1 WNHNN, CDR2 SYGVQD (reference sequence). The CDR3 DNA is TGCGCCACTTCGGACAGGGGTAATTCACCCCTCCACTTT. Amino acid sequence: CATSDRGNSPLHF.

The chain employs TRBV6-1 and TRBJ1-5; 7 nucleotides line up with TRBD1. This CDR3 has 16 amino acids. The V segment lost 2 bases and the J segment 6 bases; nucleotides outside the gene matches: 10. The germline V gene has CDR1 MNHNS and CDR2 SASEGT. As DNA, the CDR3 is TGTGCCAGCAGTGAAACTAGGGCAGGGGGTTTTCAGCCCCAGCATTTT. Residues: CASSETRAGGFQPQHF.

This clone was observed a single time. The chain couples TRBV14 to TRBJ1-2; D unresolved. V lost 0 bases, J lost 8 bases, and 7 bases lay in between. The CDR3 runs to 12 residues. Looked up from germline, CDR1 is SGHDN and CDR2 is FVKESK. CDR3 coding DNA: TGTGCCAGCAGCCAAGATCTCCTGGGCTACACCTTC. The encoded protein is CASSQDLLGYTF.

J is TRBJ2-3 and V is TRBV19; D is unclear. This CDR3 is built from 14 residues. Per the germline V gene, CDR1 is LNHDA and CDR2 is SQIVND (reference sequence). Trimming left V 10 bases short and J 4 bases short, with 18 bases between. The CDR3 protein is CATNEGLVADTQYF. The CDR3 coding sequence is TGTGCCACCAACGAAGGCCTAGTGGCAGATACGCAGTATTTT.

This clone was picked up a small number of times. The chain links TRBV15 to TRBJ1-2; D is unclear. Looked up from germline, CDR1 is LNHNV and CDR2 is YYDKDF (reference sequence). V lost 3 bases and J 12 bases, leaving 14 bases between the germline ends. The length of the CDR3 is 12 residues. The CDR3, as DNA: TGTGCCACCAGCAGCACGAAGGCGGCTAACACCTTC. Its translation is CATSSTKAANTF.

The chain joins TRBV10-3 to TRBJ1-2, with 7 nucleotides matching TRBD1. This CDR3 spans 14 amino acids. The V gene's germline CDR1 is ENHRY and CDR2 SYGVKD. After removal of 4 bases from V and 2 bases from J, the junction contained 4 bases not matched to a gene. Here the CDR3 DNA reads TGTGCCATCAGTGGGGACAGTCGGAACTATGGCTACACCTTC. Translating it yields CAISGDSRNYGYTF.

This sequence joins TRBV28 and TRBJ2-1; 11 bases line up with TRBD1. The CDR3 consists of 15 residues. The germline gives CDR1 MDHEN, CDR2 SYDVKM. V shed 6 bases and J 7 bases; nucleotides not matched to a gene: 8. CDR3 region: CASSSPGTGGNEQFF. CDR3 nucleotides: TGTGCCAGCAGCTCCCCCGGGACAGGGGGGAATGAGCAGTTCTTC. Complete variable domain (other parts from reference TRBV28 and TRBJ2-1): DVKVTQSSRYLVKRTGEKVFLECVQDMDHENMFWYRQDPGLGLRLIYFSYDVKMKEKGDIPEGYSVSREKKERFSLILESASTNQTSMYLCASSSPGTGGNEQFFGPGTRLTVL.

The chain is built from TRBV25-1 and TRBJ1-1, with D unresolved. The CDR3 runs to 12 residues. The germline V gene has CDR1 MGHDK and CDR2 SYGVNS. Deletions cut 7 bases from V and 6 bases from J, with 12 bases between. The CDR3 spells CASNQGRSEAFF. CDR3 coding DNA: TGTGCCAGCAACCAAGGGAGGTCTGAAGCTTTCTTT.

This sequence joins TRBV6-5 and TRBJ1-1; D unclear. The CDR3 is made up of 13 amino acids. Germline-derived CDR1 and CDR2 are MNHEY and SVGAGI. Trimming took off 6 bases at V and 0 bases at J, with 8 bases between the two ends. DNA for the CDR3: TGTGCCAGCAGACTCGGGATGAACACTGAAGCTTTCTTT. Translation gives CASRLGMNTEAFF.

The gene calls are TRBV7-9 and TRBJ2-1; D is perhaps TRBD1 (6 bases). Germline values: CDR1 SEHNR, CDR2 FQNEAQ (reference sequence). The CDR3 runs 15 residues. Deletions cut 5 bases from V and 1 base from J, with 12 bases between. In DNA, the CDR3 is TGTGCCAGCAGCCCAGGGGAAAGGTCCTACAATGAGCAGTTCTTC. Encoded protein: CASSPGERSYNEQFF.

The rearrangement links TRBV15 to TRBJ1-5, with D possibly matching TRBD1 (5 bases). Germline CDR1 reads LNHNV; CDR2 reads YYDKDF (reference sequence). The CDR3 is 16 amino acids. Trimming cost V 1 base and J 2 bases, with 12 bases left between them. CDR3 sequence (DNA): TGTGCCACCAGCAGAGGGGCAGGGAAGGGCAATCAGCCCCAGCATTTT. The encoded protein is CATSRGAGKGNQPQHF.

DNA of the CDR3: TGTGCCAGCAGTTACGGGGGGGGGAATCAGCCCCAGCATTTT. Translation gives CASSYGGGNQPQHF. The V gene is TRBV6-6, the J gene TRBJ1-5; possibly TRBD1 for D (5 bases). Trimming removed 2 bases at V and 4 bases at J, with 9 bases between. Germline CDR1 MNHNY, CDR2 SVGAGI (reference sequence). This CDR3 is 14 amino acids long.

The J gene is TRBJ2-7, the V gene TRBV11-3; TRBD1 matches at 9 bases. From germline, CDR1 is SGHNT and CDR2 YENEEA. The J segment lost 5 bases and the V segment lost 6 bases, leaving 8 bases of the junction unmatched. The CDR3 contains 14 residues. The CDR3 loop is CASSPQGARDEQYF. CDR3 coding DNA: TGTGCCAGCAGTCCACAGGGGGCTAGGGACGAGCAGTACTTC. The full variable domain, its missing parts supplied by reference TRBV11-3 and TRBJ2-7, is EAGVVQSPRYKIIEKKQPVAFWCNPISGHNTLYWYLQNLGQGPELLIRYENEEAVDDSQLPKDRFSAERLKGVDSTLKIQPAELGDSAVYLCASSPQGARDEQYFGPGTRLTVT.

This sequence joins TRBV13 and TRBJ1-5; TRBD1 might be the D (5 bases). Germline V lookup: CDR1 PRHDT, CDR2 FYEKMQ (reference sequence). This CDR3 has 15 residues. V was clipped by 0 bases and J by 6 bases, with 12 bases between them. This chain's CDR3 is CASSLGQGGGQPQHF. DNA for the CDR3: TGTGCCAGCAGCTTAGGCCAGGGAGGCGGTCAGCCCCAGCATTTT.

The genes are TRBV6-5 and TRBJ2-1; no definite D call. Looked up from germline, CDR1 is MNHEY and CDR2 is SVGAGI. Trimming cost V 6 bases and J 9 bases, with 9 bases left between them. The CDR3 sequence is 11 residues long. The CDR3, as DNA: TGTGCCAGCAGGGAGACCCGTGAGCAGTTCTTC. Translation gives CASRETREQFF.

The chain has TRBV6-6 and TRBJ1-1, with 7 positions matching TRBD1. Germline CDR1 and CDR2: MNHNY and SVGAGI (reference sequence). This CDR3 contains 16 residues. The V segment lost 4 bases and the J segment 10 bases; nucleotides outside the gene matches: 18. The CDR3 DNA sequence: TGTGCCAGCAGTTCACCTCTCGGGCAGGGGGACATGTCAGCTTTCTTT. Translation gives CASSSPLGQGDMSAFF.